Following are 29 T cell receptor beta chains from one sample sequenced in a study of CD8+ T cells in alopecia areata. Combined cutaneous lymph node cells underwent sorting by CD4, CD8alpha, NKG2D, NKG2ACE and additional markers. Sequencing used cDNA as its template, made by extracting RNA and reverse transcribing it. Generated by immunoSEQ multiplex PCR, the TCRdb table keeps only in-frame clones and is missing some. This table holds about 300,000 clones with no singletons; the top ten claim 1.2%. Sample: CD4+ T cells sorted from a lymph node. These receptors all stem from a C3H/HeJ mouse with alopecia areata. For the strain, the MHC haplotype given is H2-k.

Turning to this clone: Genes and germline come from the mouse. The read stops 4 residues short of the end of the CDR3; the missing end is completed from the germline J gene. The chain links TRBV1 to TRBJ2-2, with 7 bases matching TRBD2. The CDR3 sequence is 16 residues long. J was trimmed by 4 bases and V by 0 bases; bases with no gene match: 5. From germline, CDR1 is NSQYPW and CDR2 LRSPGD (reference sequence). The CDR3 sequence: CTCSADVTGATGQLYF. The part of the CDR3 DNA that was read is TGCACCTGCAGTGCAGATGTTACTGGGGCCACCGGG.

Remarks on this clone: The gene names here belong to mouse. The missing CDR3 end, 4 residues past where the read stops, is filled in from the germline J gene. The same CDR3 arises from other DNA sequences in this sample as well. This sequence joins TRBV1 and TRBJ2-1; 10 bases fit TRBD2. Germline assignment: CDR1 NSQYPW and CDR2 LRSPGD (reference sequence). The length of the CDR3 is 16 residues. Unmatched junction bases numbered 3, after V lost 3 bases and J lost 1 base. The DNA read from the CDR3 is TGCACCTGCAGTGCCCAACTGGGGGGGAACTATGCT. This translates into CTCSAQLGGNYA. The whole CDR3 region reads CTCSAQLGGNYAEQFF.

A remark on this clone: Gene and germline names: mouse. The read stops 4 residues short of the end of the CDR3; the missing end is completed from the germline J gene. The rearrangement uses TRBV13-3 and TRBJ2-1, with 9 bases fitting TRBD1. With 4 bases clipped from V and 1 base from J, the junction kept 6 bases outside the gene matches. This CDR3 spans 16 amino acids. Germline loops: CDR1 NNHDY, CDR2 SYVADS. This CDR3 reads CASSSDRGENYAEQFF. The DNA read from the CDR3 is TGTGCCAGCAGTTCGGACAGGGGCGAAAACTATGCT.

Notes on this clone: Germline and genes here are mouse. The CDR3 end lies 4 residues beyond the end of the read and is filled in from the germline J gene. The chain combines TRBV31 with TRBJ2-3, with 8 bases identical to TRBD1. Looked up from germline, CDR1 is GKSSPN and CDR2 is SITVG. Losses at the gene ends were 3 bases for V and 2 bases for J; bases not matched to a gene: 1. The CDR3 sequence is 13 residues long. The CDR3: CAWRQGAAETLYF. Incomplete CDR3 DNA: TGTGCCTGGAGGCAGGGGGCTGCAGAA.

The sample holds a few counts of this clone. Genes and germline come from the mouse. The CDR3 end is not reached by the read, which stops 4 residues before it; the germline J gene fills it in. The chain employs TRBV31 and TRBJ2-1, with a tentative D call TRBD1 (5 bases). Germline CDR1 is GKSSPN and CDR2 is SITVG. Trimming left V 3 bases short and J 0 bases short, with 9 bases between. The CDR3 is 14 amino acids. The part of the CDR3 DNA that was read is TGTGCCTGGAGCCGAGGGGATAACTATGCT. Protein: CAWSRGDNYA. From start to end, the CDR3 is CAWSRGDNYAEQFF.

Regarding this clone: All gene names here are mouse names. The CDR3 end is not reached by the read, which stops 4 residues before it; the germline J gene fills it in. J is TRBJ2-2 and V is TRBV13-1; 7 nucleotides agree with TRBD1. This CDR3 has 13 residues. Germline V gene data show CDR1 as NSHNY and CDR2 as SYGAGN. V lost 6 bases to trimming and J lost 3 bases; unmatched junction nucleotides: 2. CDR3 loop: CASTQGDTGQLYF. The CDR3 DNA, read in part, is TGTGCCAGCACCCAGGGGGACACCGGG.

In regard to this clone: The germline and genes are mouse ones. The read halts 4 residues ahead of the CDR3 end, with the missing end drawn from the germline J gene. The chain has TRBV19 and TRBJ2-5; TRBD2 matches 7 bases. Germline V gene data show CDR1 as FNHDT and CDR2 as SITEND (reference sequence). The CDR3 length is 14 residues. Incomplete CDR3 DNA: TGTGCCAGCAGTACCCCTGGGGGAAGGGAC. This sequence encodes CASSTPGGRD. From start to end, the CDR3 is CASSTPGGRDTQYF.

Notes on this clone: The gene names here belong to mouse. The CDR3 goes on 3 residues after the read ends, and that part is filled in from the germline J gene. V is TRBV1 and J is TRBJ1-6; a possible D gene is TRBD1 (5 bases). TRBJ1-6 counts as an open reading frame of uncertain function. Germline CDR1 is NSQYPW and CDR2 is LRSPGD (reference sequence). This CDR3 contains 14 residues. V was pared by 3 bases and J by 3 bases, with 6 bases between. CDR3: CTCSATDYNSPLYF. The CDR3 DNA, read in part, is TGCACCTGCAGTGCGACAGACTATAATTCGCCC.

Points on this clone: Mouse gene names apply. Sequencing ends 4 residues short of the CDR3 end; the germline J gene provides the rest. The chain couples TRBV5 to TRBJ2-5, with D possibly matching TRBD1 (7 bases). The CDR3 consists of 14 residues. Germline V gene sequence: CDR1 LGHNA, CDR2 YNLKQL (reference sequence). CDR3 protein: CASSQRGREDTQYF. The sequenced part of the CDR3 DNA is TGTGCCAGCAGCCAAAGGGGGCGCGAAGAC.

This clone was observed a handful of times. The germline and genes are mouse ones. The sequenced fragment ends 4 residues before the CDR3 boundary, so the rest is inferred from the germline J gene. The chain couples TRBV13-3 to TRBJ2-4; D is perhaps TRBD2 (6 bases). There are 15 residues in the CDR3. Deletions cut 2 bases from V and 0 bases from J, with 10 bases between. Germline values: CDR1 NNHDY, CDR2 SYVADS. The sequenced part of the CDR3 DNA is TGTGCCAGCAGTGAGGTGGGGGAAAGTCAAAAC. Amino acid sequence: CASSEVGESQN. The complete CDR3 sequence is CASSEVGESQNTLYF.

A note on this clone: Gene labels here are mouse ones. With the read ending 4 residues before the CDR3 end, the germline J gene is used to fill in that end. The rearrangement links TRBV19 to TRBJ2-3; 13 bases map to TRBD2. The germline CDR1 and CDR2 sequences are FNHDT and SITEND (reference sequence). The CDR3 runs to 18 residues. With V trimmed by 0 bases and J by 1 base, 5 bases remained unmatched. The CDR3 loop is CASSIGTGGARGAETLYF. Partial CDR3 DNA: TGTGCCAGCAGTATAGGGACTGGGGGGGCGCGAGGTGCAGAA.

As regards this clone: Gene names refer to mouse genes. The CDR3 goes on 4 residues after the read ends, and that part is filled in from the germline J gene. The same CDR3 can be traced to other DNA sequences in this sample. This chain links TRBV1 with TRBJ2-3; 7 bases line up with TRBD1. The V gene's germline CDR1 is NSQYPW and CDR2 LRSPGD (reference sequence). Trimming took 0 bases from V and 1 from J; bases not matched to a gene: 1. The CDR3 contains 15 residues. The CDR3 reads CTCSADQGGAETLYF. The part of the CDR3 DNA that was read is TGCACCTGCAGTGCAGATCAGGGGGGTGCAGAA.

This clone was found a few times. Here the gene names and germline are mouse. The read falls 4 residues short of the CDR3 end, and the missing part is taken from the germline J gene. This chain connects TRBV1 to TRBJ2-5; TRBD2 is a possible D gene (5 bases). The CDR3 totals 14 residues. Germline assignment: CDR1 NSQYPW and CDR2 LRSPGD (reference sequence). Here the CDR3 reads CTCSADFFLDTQYF. CDR3 DNA, as far as it was read: TGCACCTGCAGTGCGGACTTTTTTTTAGAC.

About this clone itself: Here the gene names and germline are mouse. The read is 4 residues too short to cover the CDR3 end, so that end is filled in from the germline J gene. This sequence joins TRBV13-1 and TRBJ2-3; the D is unclear. V dropped 7 bases and J dropped 0 bases, with 9 bases sitting between them. CDR1 NSHNY and CDR2 SYGAGN come from the germline V gene. The CDR3 contains 13 residues. The sequenced CDR3 bases are TGTGCCAGCGTCCCAGCTAGTGCAGAA. Protein sequence: CASVPASAE. The CDR3 as a whole reads CASVPASAETLYF.

This clone was detected a few times. The gene symbols are mouse symbols. Sequencing ends 4 residues short of the CDR3 end; the germline J gene provides the rest. The chain employs TRBV19 and TRBJ2-1; 11 nucleotides agree with TRBD2. The ends lost 7 bases at V and 4 bases at J; junction bases unmatched: 4. The CDR3 has 14 residues. CDR1 is FNHDT and CDR2 is SITEND in the germline V gene (reference sequence). Partial CDR3 DNA: TGTGCCAGCCATGGGGACTGGGGGTATGCT. Translated, it gives CASHGDWGYA. The full CDR3 sequence reads CASHGDWGYAEQFF.

On this clone itself: Mouse names are used for the genes. The read stops 4 residues short of the end of the CDR3; the missing end is completed from the germline J gene. The rearrangement links TRBV12-1 to TRBJ2-7; 8 positions agree with TRBD1. Trimming removed 1 base from V and 3 bases from J; junction bases left unmatched: 4. Germline loops: CDR1 SGHSN, CDR2 HYEKVE. The CDR3 contains 14 residues. This CDR3 is CASSLSGTGYEQYF. Incomplete CDR3 DNA: TGTGCCAGCTCTCTTTCCGGGACAGGCTAT.

This clone was detected a few times. Genes here carry mouse names. The CDR3 end is not reached by the read, which stops 4 residues before it; the germline J gene fills it in. V gene TRBV5 combines with J gene TRBJ2-4; TRBD1 is a possible D gene (6 bases). CDR3 size: 15 residues. Germline-derived CDR1 and CDR2 are LGHNA and YNLKQL (reference sequence). The V gene lost 0 bases and the J gene lost 0 bases, with 7 bases spanning the gap. The CDR3 DNA, read in part, is TGTGCCAGCAGCCAAGAAGGGGGAAGTCAAAAC. The encoded protein is CASSQEGGSQN. The full CDR3 protein reads CASSQEGGSQNTLYF.

About this clone: Germline and genes: mouse. The read falls 4 residues short of the CDR3 end, and the missing part is taken from the germline J gene. The chain has TRBV19 and TRBJ2-5; 7 bases map to TRBD1. The CDR3 covers 14 residues. Germline V CDR1 and CDR2: FNHDT, SITEND (reference sequence). The CDR3 region is CASSILDREDTQYF. The sequenced CDR3 bases are TGTGCCAGCAGTATCCTCGACAGGGAAGAC.

This clone was detected ten times or more. Gene names denote mouse genes. The sample carries other DNA sequences with the same CDR3. CDR3 sequence: CTCSASGQGNSDYTF. The CDR3 DNA, read in part, is TGCACCTGCAGTGCATCGGGACAGGGAAACTCC. The chain employs TRBV1 and TRBJ1-2; 9 positions agree with TRBD1. The read comes to an end 4 residues before the CDR3 does, leaving the germline J gene to fill in the end. V was pared by 2 bases and J by 1 base, with 2 bases of the junction left unmatched. The CDR3 loop spans 15 amino acids. CDR1 is NSQYPW and CDR2 is LRSPGD in the germline V gene (reference sequence).

This clone appeared a few times. The gene symbols are mouse symbols. The read comes to an end 4 residues before the CDR3 does, leaving the germline J gene to fill in the end. This chain links TRBV1 with TRBJ2-3, with D unresolved. With 0 bases removed from V and 0 bases from J, the gap between germline ends came to 10 bases. The germline V gene encodes CDR1 NSQYPW and CDR2 LRSPGD (reference sequence). The CDR3 is made up of 16 amino acids. This CDR3 reads CTCSADLQYSAETLYF. The sequenced part of the CDR3 DNA is TGCACCTGCAGTGCAGATCTACAGTATAGTGCAGAA. The full variable domain, completed using reference TRBV1 and TRBJ2-3, is VTLLEQNPRWRLVPRGQAVNLRCILKNSQYPWMSWYQQDLQKQLQWLFTLRSPGDKEVKSLPGADYLATRVTDTELRLQVANMSQGRTLYCTCSADLQYSAETLYFGSGTRLTVL.

This clone was seen a handful of times. The germline and genes are mouse ones. The read ends 4 residues before the CDR3 terminus; that terminus is restored from the germline J gene. This sequence joins TRBV13-1 and TRBJ2-5, with 8 nucleotides matching TRBD2. Trimming cost V 2 bases and J 2 bases; bases outside gene matches: 4. CDR3 size: 15 residues. Germline V lookup: CDR1 NSHNY, CDR2 SYGAGN. CDR3 bases read: TGTGCCAGCAGTGAGGGGACTGGTCTCCAAGAC. It specifies CASSEGTGLQD. In full, the CDR3 reads CASSEGTGLQDTQYF.

In its sample, this clone was seen a few times. Being one base from a much bigger clone, this may be a read error. Gene names refer to mouse genes. The missing CDR3 end, 4 residues past where the read stops, is filled in from the germline J gene. Different DNA sequences within this sample yield the same CDR3. This sequence joins TRBV13-3 and TRBJ2-5; 9 bases fit TRBD1. Germline assignment: CDR1 NNHDY and CDR2 SYVADS. The CDR3 is made up of 13 amino acids. CDR3 DNA, as far as it was read: TGTGCCAGCAGCCGGGACAGGGAGGAC. It specifies CASSRDRED. In full, the CDR3 reads CASSRDREDTQYF.

For this clone: Gene names and germline refer to mouse. The read halts 4 residues ahead of the CDR3 end, with the missing end drawn from the germline J gene. V usage is TRBV17 and J usage is TRBJ2-3; 11 bases line up with TRBD1. The V gene end was trimmed by 0 bases and the J gene end by 0 bases; junction bases not matched to a gene: 11. Germline values: CDR1 MNHDT, CDR2 YYDKIL. The CDR3 consists of 20 residues. The CDR3 loop is CASSRDLYLGQGGSAETLYF. Incomplete CDR3 DNA: TGTGCTAGCAGTAGAGATCTCTATTTGGGACAGGGGGGGAGTGCAGAA.

About this clone: Each gene name is a mouse one. The read falls 4 residues short of the CDR3 end, and the missing part is taken from the germline J gene. The chain links TRBV12-1 to TRBJ2-7; D perhaps matches TRBD2 (5 bases). This CDR3 spans 14 amino acids. Trimming took 0 bases from V and 2 from J, leaving 10 bases between them. Per the germline V gene, CDR1 is SGHSN and CDR2 is HYEKVE. CDR3 region: CASSLDLGTYEQYF. The part of the CDR3 DNA that was read is TGTGCCAGCTCTCTCGACTTGGGGACCTAT.

Note on this clone: Gene labels here are mouse ones. The sequenced CDR3 bases are TGTGCCAGCAGTATAGTTAATGCT. Encoded protein: CASSIVNA. The whole CDR3 protein reads CASSIVNAEQFF. This chain joins TRBV19 and TRBJ2-1; the D is unclear. With the read ending 4 residues before the CDR3 end, the germline J gene is used to fill in that end. V lost 0 bases and J lost 5, with 3 bases in between. Germline CDR1 and CDR2: FNHDT and SITEND (reference sequence). The CDR3 is 12 amino acids.

Comment on this clone: Mouse gene names apply. The read stops 4 residues short of the end of the CDR3; the missing end is completed from the germline J gene. The gene calls are TRBV19 and TRBJ2-2; TRBD1 matches 10 bases. This CDR3 is 15 amino acids long. CDR1 FNHDT and CDR2 SITEND come from the germline V gene (reference sequence). The V gene end was trimmed by 6 bases and the J gene end by 4 bases; junction bases not matched to a gene: 6. Here the CDR3 reads CASIDRGRRTGQLYF. The CDR3 DNA, read in part, is TGTGCCAGCATAGACAGGGGGCGCCGCACCGGG.

This clone was observed a handful of times. Each gene name is a mouse one. Sequencing ends 4 residues short of the CDR3 end; the germline J gene provides the rest. The J gene is TRBJ2-1, the V gene TRBV1, with TRBD1 as a possible D gene (7 bases). Germline V lookup: CDR1 NSQYPW, CDR2 LRSPGD (reference sequence). V dropped 1 base and J dropped 0 bases, with 10 bases sitting between them. CDR3 length equals 16 residues. This CDR3 reads CTCSAVRGPNYAEQFF. CDR3 DNA (partial): TGCACCTGCAGTGCAGTAAGGGGGCCTAACTATGCT.

In regard to this clone: Genes and germline are mouse. From the germline J gene comes the end of the CDR3, since the read stops 4 residues before it. The V gene is TRBV1, the J gene TRBJ2-5; D gene uncertain. CDR1 NSQYPW and CDR2 LRSPGD come from the germline V gene (reference sequence). V gave up 5 bases and J gave up 0 bases, with 6 bases separating them. The CDR3 sequence is 13 residues long. The CDR3 reads CTCSKTNQDTQYF. The DNA read from the CDR3 is TGCACCTGCAGTAAGACAAACCAAGAC.

To note about this clone: A clone one base away is much larger, so this may be a read error. Here the gene names and germline are mouse. The read ends 4 residues before the CDR3 terminus; that terminus is restored from the germline J gene. This sample includes further DNA sequences coding for the same CDR3. The rearrangement joins TRBV13-2 to TRBJ2-1; D possibly corresponds to TRBD1 (6 bases). This CDR3 is built from 13 residues. Between the trimmed V and J ends, which lost 4 bases and 1 base, there was a span of 6 bases. Germline CDR1 is NNHNN and CDR2 is SYGAGS (reference sequence). The CDR3 loop reads CASGTGNYAEQFF. The part of the CDR3 DNA that was read is TGTGCCAGCGGTACAGGGAACTATGCT.